This is a list of T cell receptor beta chains from one sample in a study of blood T cell repertoires in COVID-19. Method: immunoSEQ multiplex PCR; TCRdb's copy keeps in-frame clones and lacks some. The sample has 400,000 to 500,000 clones; about nine tenths are singletons. The specimen was peripheral blood. The receptors stem from a woman between 25 and 40 years old with active or convalescent COVID-19. Each CDR3 is given with its conserved first and last residue. Fields, in order: V gene, clone size, J gene, D gene, CDR3 DNA, CDR3 protein. The D gene is left open where the match is weak. Size is stated for part of the rows, as once, few or many counts, or as a class when the clone is expanded.

>TRBV7-9|few|TRBJ2-3|TRBD2
TGTGCCAGCAGCTTAGTAGGTAGCGGGGGCGGCACAGATACGCAGTATTTT
CASSLVGSGGGTDTQYF
>TRBV3-1/TRBV3-2|.|TRBJ2-7|.
TGTGCCAGCAGCCAAGGTTCCAGGTCAGCCTACGAGCAGTACTTC
CASSQGSRSAYEQYF
>TRBV6-1|.|TRBJ1-2|.
TGTGCCAGCAGTGAAGCAGAGAACTATGGCTACACCTTC
CASSEAENYGYTF
>TRBV11-2|.|TRBJ1-4|TRBD1
TGTGCCAGCAGCTTAAGGGACAGGAATGAAAAACTGTTTTTT
CASSLRDRNEKLFF
>TRBV19|.|TRBJ1-1|.
TGTGCCAGTAGTATGGTCAGGGGCGGCACTGAAGCTTTCTTT
CASSMVRGGTEAFF
>TRBV11-2|.|TRBJ1-5|.
TGTGCCAGCAGCTGGCGGGTAGGTCAGCCCCAGCATTTT
CASSWRVGQPQHF
>TRBV11-1|.|TRBJ2-2|.
TGTGCCAGCAGCTTGCGTGGGGAGGAGATCACCGGGGAGCTGTTTTTT
CASSLRGEEITGELFF
>TRBV19|.|TRBJ1-4|.
TGTGCCAGTGGCGAGACAGCAACTAATGAAAAACTGTTTTTT
CASGETATNEKLFF
>TRBV27|.|TRBJ1-3|.
TGTGCCAGCAGTCAACAGGGCCCTGGAAACACCATATATTTT
CASSQQGPGNTIYF
>TRBV5-1|.|TRBJ1-6|TRBD1
TGCGCCAGCAGCCCAGGGGGCGGGTCACCCCTCCACTTT
CASSPGGGSPLHF
>TRBV5-1|.|TRBJ1-1|TRBD1
TGCGCCAGCAGCCTAGACAGGGCGGCCACTGAAGCTTTCTTT
CASSLDRAATEAFF
>TRBV6-5|once|TRBJ1-5|TRBD1
TGTGCCAGCAGGTCCCGGACAGGTAACAATCAGCCCCAGCATTTT
CASRSRTGNNQPQHF
>TRBV6-5|.|TRBJ2-5|.
TGTGCCAGCAGGGCACCGGGACAAGAGACCCAGTACTTC
CASRAPGQETQYF
>TRBV9|.|TRBJ2-5|TRBD2
TGTGCCAGCAGCGGAACTAGCGGGGGCCATCAAGAGACCCAGTACTTC
CASSGTSGGHQETQYF
>TRBV6-6|.|TRBJ2-7|TRBD1
TGTGCCAGCAAGGCCACCGGGACAGGGAAAAACGAGCAGTACTTC
CASKATGTGKNEQYF
>TRBV13|.|TRBJ1-6|.
TGTGCCAGCAGCTCCCGTCACAGGGATTCACCCCTCCACTTT
CASSSRHRDSPLHF
>TRBV5-1|.|TRBJ2-7|TRBD1
TGCGCCAGCAGCCCTACAAGACAGGGCTACGAGCAGTACTTC
CASSPTRQGYEQYF
>TRBV27|.|TRBJ2-3|.
TGTGCCAGCAGTTTATACGGGGGAAGCACAGATACGCAGTATTTT
CASSLYGGSTDTQYF
>TRBV3-1/TRBV3-2|.|TRBJ1-2|.
TGTGCCAGCAGCCGAGGGTACGCTGGCTACACCTTC
CASSRGYAGYTF
>TRBV7-2|.|TRBJ2-2|.
TGTGCCAGCAGCCCGCGGGTGGTCACCGGGGAGCTGTTTTTT
CASSPRVVTGELFF
>TRBV6-6|.|TRBJ1-4|TRBD1
TGTGCCAGCAGAAACAGAAAAACAGGGGGCGAAAAACTGTTTTTT
CASRNRKTGGEKLFF
>TRBV11-2|.|TRBJ2-1|TRBD2
TGTGCCAGCAGCTTAGATGGGTCTAGCGGATACAATGAGCAGTTCTTC
CASSLDGSSGYNEQFF
>TRBV11-2|few|TRBJ1-3|.
TGTGCCAGCAGCTTAAAACAGGGAAACACCATATATTTT
CASSLKQGNTIYF
>TRBV7-8|once|TRBJ1-4|TRBD1
TGTGCCAGCAGCCTCCAACAGGGGTTTAATGAAAAACTGTTTTTT
CASSLQQGFNEKLFF
>TRBV19|few|TRBJ2-1|.
TGTGCCAGTAGCATAAGGGGGGGAAACAATGAGCAGTTCTTC
CASSIRGGNNEQFF
>TRBV5-1|.|TRBJ1-2|TRBD1
TGCGCCAGCAGCGGACAGGACAGTAACTATGGCTACACCTTC
CASSGQDSNYGYTF
>TRBV27|.|TRBJ2-7|TRBD1
TGTGCCAGCAGTCGACAGGGGGCATTATACGAGCAGTACTTC
CASSRQGALYEQYF
>TRBV5-1|.|TRBJ2-1|TRBD2
TGCGCCAGCAGCTTGGTCCCTAGCGGGGGGGCCGGGAATGAGCAGTTCTTC
CASSLVPSGGAGNEQFF
>TRBV10-3|.|TRBJ2-7|.
TGTGCCATCAGCTTTACCGCGATTCCACAGGGAACTGCCTACGAGCAGTACTTC
CAISFTAIPQGTAYEQYF
>TRBV9|.|TRBJ1-6|TRBD1
TGTGCCAGCAGCGGACAGGGTAACGATTCACCCCTCCACTTT
CASSGQGNDSPLHF
>TRBV14|.|TRBJ1-6|.
TGTGCCAGCAGCCAAGCTCGGACTTCCCTCTCCTATAATTCACCCCTCCACTTT
CASSQARTSLSYNSPLHF
>TRBV10-2|once|TRBJ1-5|.
TGCGCCAGCAGTGAACGAAGCGGGGGCTACAATCAGCCCCAGCATTTT
CASSERSGGYNQPQHF
>TRBV12-3/TRBV12-4|.|TRBJ1-3|TRBD1
TGTGCCAGCAGTCCCCAGACAGGGGTCAACATATATTTT
CASSPQTGVNIYF
>TRBV11-2|few|TRBJ1-1|.
TGTGCCAGCAGTCTAGCGCGGACTGAAGCTTTCTTT
CASSLARTEAFF
>TRBV7-7|.|TRBJ2-5|TRBD2
TGTGCCAGCAGCCCCGCTAGCGGTGAAGAGACCCAGTACTTC
CASSPASGEETQYF
>TRBV5-5|.|TRBJ1-2|TRBD1
TGTGCCAGCAGCTTGGGACAGGGTAGATCTGACTATGGCTACACCTTC
CASSLGQGRSDYGYTF
>TRBV9|.|TRBJ2-7|.
TGTGCCAGCAGCGTAGGTTACGCAGGGGATGGGGACGAGCAGTACTTC
CASSVGYAGDGDEQYF
>TRBV14|.|TRBJ2-7|TRBD1
TGTGCCAGCAGCGAAGGACAGGGGATCGGCGAGCAGTACTTC
CASSEGQGIGEQYF
>TRBV30|.|TRBJ1-2|TRBD1
TGTGCCTGGATCACAGGGGCCGGTGCGGGCTACACCTTC
CAWITGAGAGYTF
>TRBV5-1|.|TRBJ2-5|TRBD2
TGCGCCAGCACCCTTAGCGGGAGGATGGAGGAGACCCAGTACTTC
CASTLSGRMEETQYF
>TRBV12-5|.|TRBJ1-1|TRBD1
TGTGCTAGTGGGCAACAGGGGGGGAACACTGAAGCTTTCTTT
CASGQQGGNTEAFF
>TRBV19|few|TRBJ2-1|TRBD1
TGTGCCAGTAGTATGCGACAGGGAGACTACAATGAGCAGTTCTTC
CASSMRQGDYNEQFF
>TRBV6-5|.|TRBJ1-6|TRBD1
TGTGCCAGCAGTTCGGGACAGGGGTATAATTCACCCCTCCACTTT
CASSSGQGYNSPLHF
>TRBV3-1/TRBV3-2|.|TRBJ1-2|TRBD1
TGTGCCAGCAGCGCCGGGACAGGGGATGGCTACACCTTC
CASSAGTGDGYTF
>TRBV15|few|TRBJ1-4|.
TGTGCCACCAGCAGAGGTCAGGGAATGAATGAAAAACTGTTTTTT
CATSRGQGMNEKLFF
>TRBV24-1|.|TRBJ1-5|TRBD1
TGTGCCGCTTCGCGGGACAGTCACTTCAATCAGCCCCAGCATTTT
CAASRDSHFNQPQHF
>TRBV5-5|.|TRBJ2-2|TRBD2
TGTGCCAGCAGCCGTCTAGCGGCACTTGACACCGGGGAGCTGTTTTTT
CASSRLAALDTGELFF
>TRBV15|.|TRBJ1-1|.
TGTGCCACCAGCAGAGGAAGAGGGCAGAACACTGAAGCTTTCTTT
CATSRGRGQNTEAFF